The subject of this entry is one T cell receptor beta chain. This clonotype came up a few times. Its antigen is still unknown. It has no much larger one-base neighbor in the sample; base qualities were not kept. The entry originates in a study of identical twins (dated by TCRdb to the mid-2010s). In terms of the full investigation: To test whether fetal clonotypes persist, the study used deep sequencing on TCR alpha and beta repertoires from monozygotic twins, unrelated adults of various ages, and cord blood. To rule out contamination, replicate twin experiments were performed at different times with different library preparation protocols.

All donors were healthy Caucasians. The twin cohort comprised three pairs of female monozygotic twins, all aged roughly 18 to 30 years. The RNA used for TCR libraries was isolated from peripheral blood mononuclear cells. Library preparation was by 5' RACE. The reads were generated on an Illumina HiSeq 2000. Template switching added a universal primer binding site, and the final cDNA carried a unique molecular identifier that allowed TCR cDNA molecules to be counted accurately. First-strand cDNA for TCR alpha and beta chains was synthesized from specific primers in the conserved constant-segment region. To control for contamination, each cDNA library was double barcoded with a SMART-Mk sample barcode plus Illumina barcodes. TruSeq adapter sequences along with Illumina sample barcodes were introduced in two successive PCR steps. TCR alpha and beta cDNA libraries were sequenced on the Illumina HiSeq platform with custom primers. Processing in the source paper ran as follows. MiGEC was used to process raw reads and extract unique molecular identifiers, and MiXCR was used to find CDR3 positions. For each individual, recombination models were inferred using an EM algorithm with the repgenHMM and IGoR tools. Shared clonotypes were analyzed with the tcR package in R, and sharing was normalized by the product of cloneset sizes. To study raw recombination without the effects of thymic and clonal selection, out-of-frame nonproductive sequences were analyzed. TCRdb itself trimmed the public reads at Q25 with fastp, ran MiXCR and retained productive beta chains. Here each entry gathers all rows of one CDR3 protein and keeps the most common genes and DNA. The V and J calls, along with clone size, are taken from TCRdb and not from the paper's own processing. A total of about 570,000 distinct CDR3 sequences appear in this sample, approximately 9.6% of them only once. Approximately 3% of the sample comes from the top ten.

General conclusions and limits of the study: Compared with coincidental sharing between unrelated individuals, an excess of low generation-probability sequences was observed among out-of-frame TCR alpha sequences shared between twins. Invariant T cells such as MAIT and iNKT could partly confound zero-insertion analyses, although diverse VJ usage argued against such confounding for most clonotypes. Recombination models systematically underestimated out-of-frame TCR alpha sharing in monozygotic twins but agreed with sharing between unrelated individuals. Because the same donors could not be followed over many years, the conclusions relied on cross-sectional statistical analysis. The excess sharing between twins in beta out-of-frame sequences was weaker because fewer shared sequences reduced the signal-to-noise ratio. Abundant cord blood beta clonotypes had fewer insertions, young adult naive repertoires showed a similar but weaker trend, and memory repertoires showed no such trend.

This sample was also put to use in a study of yellow fever vaccine responses in identical twins. Per the second study: The authors reported that the T cell response to vaccination in identical twins appeared partly convergent and partly personalized. In identical twins, the study followed T cell clones that responded to the vaccine with precision.

This receptor was taken from a woman aged 18-30 years in good health. The sample taken for sequencing was PBMCs.

CDR3 loop: CASSPEGARAFF. The DNA sequence is as follows: TGTGCCAGCTCACCAGAGGGGGCTAGGGCTTTCTTT. Recombination joined TRBV18 with TRBJ1-1, and 7 junctional nucleotides match TRBD1. Reading from cysteine to phenylalanine, the CDR3 counts 12 amino acids. CDR3 DNA only is kept here, 36 bases in frame from base 1. Here V drops 2 bases and J drops 11 bases, and the junction holds 5 bases not matched to any gene. Via the germline V gene, CDR1 is KGHSH and CDR2 LQKENI.